A few counts support the clone carrying this T cell receptor (beta chain). Amplified regions were TCR beta CDR3 sequences from RNA transcripts. Researchers ran a first-round RT-PCR on the TCR CDR3 using the HTBI primer set. Via MiXCR, TCRdb re-called the multiplex PCR reads, giving one row per CDR3 protein. This sample has hundreds of thousands of distinct CDR3 sequences, with just under 45% found just once. Lactation, pregnancy, other autoimmune disease or uncontrolled infection led to exclusion of patients. The data were obtained in a study of T cells in Graves' hyperthyroidism and ophthalmopathy. Trimming cost V 3 bases and J 4 bases; bases outside gene matches: 5. The CDR3 is 14 residues long. Germline V CDR1 and CDR2: DFQATT, SNEGSKA (reference sequence).

The receptor's source is an adult man with Graves' disease, either hyperthyroidism or ophthalmopathy (not recorded which). The chain uses TRBV20-1 and TRBJ1-4, with 7 bases matching TRBD1. Sequencing used peripheral blood or thyroid tissue (not recorded which). The CDR3, as DNA: TGCAGTGCTAGGGACGGGACAGTTAATGAAAAACTGTTTTTT. This sequence encodes CSARDGTVNEKLFF.